This T cell receptor beta chain was documented in a study of shared clonotypes between healthy human individuals. Study information: Each donor contributed plates that comprised three CD4 naive, three CD4 memory, two CD8 naive and one CD8 memory.

Positive CCR7 selection of CD45RO-negative cells yielded the naive CD8 cells, and terminally differentiated effector memory CD45RA+ cells were excluded. Here immunoSEQ multiplex PCR was the method, and the copy in TCRdb shows in-frame clones only, minus some. Among hundreds of thousands of clones listed, 90% to 95% were seen once. Details on this clone: The same CDR3 arises from other DNA sequences in this sample as well.

The sequenced sample was naive CD8+ T cells sorted from blood. This receptor was identified in a man in his thirties or forties in good health.

Written as DNA, the CDR3 is TGTGCCAGTAGTTCTGGGGGCAATCAGCCCCAGCATTTT. Amino acids: CASSSGGNQPQHF. The chain is built from TRBV19 and TRBJ1-5; D uncertain. The CDR3 sequence is 13 residues long. CDR1 is LNHDA, CDR2 SQIVND, per germline (reference sequence). V was trimmed by 5 bases and J by 2 bases, leaving 7 bases between them. The whole variable domain, remainder taken from reference TRBV19 and TRBJ1-5, is DGGITQSPKYLFRKEGQNVTLSCEQNLNHDAMYWYRQDPGQGLRLIYYSQIVNDFQKGDIAEGYSVSREKKESFPLTVTSAQKNPTAFYLCASSSGGNQPQHFGDGTRLSIL.